Listed below are T cell receptor beta chains from one sample, sequenced in a study of T cell responses to AZD1222 COVID-19 vaccine. Profiling relied on immunoSEQ multiplex PCR, and the TCRdb table lists in-frame clones only, not all of them. The sample contains around 70,000 clones, more than 80% of which appear only once. The specimen comprised peripheral blood, sampled on day 0 of AZD1222 vaccination. The source is an adult in good health. The CDR3 runs from the conserved cysteine through the conserved F or W.

TRBJ2-2 | TRBV19 | CASSIAPLVGELFF
TRBJ2-1 | TRBV7-3 | CASSLIAGVIFSNEQFF
TRBJ2-5 | TRBV7-2 | CASSLQGVRETQYF
TRBJ2-3 | TRBV7-3 | CASSLGFGDRDTQYF
TRBJ2-7 | TRBV5-1 | CASSIDSGGPYEQYF
TRBJ2-3 | TRBV7-2 | CASSLAITGGTDTQYF
TRBJ2-7 | TRBV9 | CASSTQRGAGAYEQYF
TRBJ1-3 | TRBV7-3 | CASSSSGSGNTIYF
TRBJ2-7 | TRBV15 | CATSRDYLDEYF
TRBJ1-3 | TRBV19 | CACERFNTIYF
TRBJ1-4 | TRBV28 | CASSPLQGGTTNEKLFF
TRBJ2-1 | TRBV7-8 | CASIPGATSGGEQFF
TRBJ1-2 | TRBV5-1 | CASSLVGYGYTF
TRBJ2-1 | TRBV10-3 | CAISGEGQSYNEQFF
TRBJ2-7 | TRBV27 | CASRDISYEQYF
TRBJ2-1 | TRBV6-5 | CASSYSGGGAGNEQFF
TRBJ1-4 | TRBV9 | CASSVAGQGNEKLFF
TRBJ2-2 | TRBV19 | CASSIIGGTGELFF
TRBJ1-4 | TRBV18 | CASTRQSTNEKLFF
TRBJ2-7 | TRBV4-3 | CASSQDHRVSYEQYF
TRBJ1-5 | TRBV5-4 | CASSQAGYSNQPQHF
TRBJ1-5 | TRBV24-1 | CATSEPGWGQPQHF
TRBJ1-4 | TRBV12-3/TRBV12-4 | CASSWDRNEKLFF
TRBJ1-6 | TRBV19 | CASSIEDNSPLHF
TRBJ1-2 | TRBV28 | CASSSLTGTGPGYTF
TRBJ2-7 | TRBV7-2 | CASSLGAAGNGYEQYF
TRBJ2-2 | TRBV5-4 | CASSSPEVRELFF
TRBJ2-3 | TRBV7-9 | CASSLGQGSTDTQYF
TRBJ1-5 | TRBV10-3 | CAARAQAGNQPQHF